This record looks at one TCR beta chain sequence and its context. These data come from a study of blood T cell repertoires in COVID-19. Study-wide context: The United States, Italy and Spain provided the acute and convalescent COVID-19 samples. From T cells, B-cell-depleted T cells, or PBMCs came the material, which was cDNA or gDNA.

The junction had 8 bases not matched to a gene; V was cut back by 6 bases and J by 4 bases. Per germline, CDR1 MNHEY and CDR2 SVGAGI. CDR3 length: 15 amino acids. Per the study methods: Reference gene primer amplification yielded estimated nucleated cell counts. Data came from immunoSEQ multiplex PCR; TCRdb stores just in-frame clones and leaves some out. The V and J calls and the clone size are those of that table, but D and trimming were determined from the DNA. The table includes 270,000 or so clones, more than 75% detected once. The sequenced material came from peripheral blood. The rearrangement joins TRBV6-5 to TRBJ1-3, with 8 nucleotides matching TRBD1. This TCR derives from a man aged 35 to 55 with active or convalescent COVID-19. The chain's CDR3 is CASSTSGQGGNTIYF. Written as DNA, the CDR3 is TGTGCCAGCAGCACTTCCGGACAGGGAGGAAACACCATATATTTT.